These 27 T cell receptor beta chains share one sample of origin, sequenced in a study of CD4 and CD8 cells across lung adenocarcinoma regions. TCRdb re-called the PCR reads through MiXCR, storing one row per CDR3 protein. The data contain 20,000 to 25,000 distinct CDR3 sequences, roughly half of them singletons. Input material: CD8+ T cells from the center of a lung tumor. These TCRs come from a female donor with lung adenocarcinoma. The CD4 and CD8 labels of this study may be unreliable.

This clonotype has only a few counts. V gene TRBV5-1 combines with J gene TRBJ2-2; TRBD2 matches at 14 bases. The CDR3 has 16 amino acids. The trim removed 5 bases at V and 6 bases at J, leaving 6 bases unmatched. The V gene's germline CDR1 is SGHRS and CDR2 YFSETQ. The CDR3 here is CASRGTSGRRAGELFF. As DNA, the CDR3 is TGCGCCAGCAGGGGGACTAGCGGGAGAAGAGCCGGGGAGCTGTTTTTT. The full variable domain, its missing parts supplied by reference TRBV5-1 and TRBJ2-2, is KAGVTQTPRYLIKTRGQQVTLSCSPISGHRSVSWYQQTPGQGLQFLFEYFSETQRNKGNFPGRFSGRQFSNSRSEMNVSTLELGDSALYLCASRGTSGRRAGELFFGEGSRLTVL.

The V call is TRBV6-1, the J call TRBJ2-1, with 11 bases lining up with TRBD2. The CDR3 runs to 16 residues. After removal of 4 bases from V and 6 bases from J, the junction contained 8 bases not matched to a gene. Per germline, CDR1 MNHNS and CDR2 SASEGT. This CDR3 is CASSATSGSGGNEQFF. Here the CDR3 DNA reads TGTGCCAGCAGTGCCACTAGCGGGAGTGGGGGCAATGAGCAGTTCTTC.

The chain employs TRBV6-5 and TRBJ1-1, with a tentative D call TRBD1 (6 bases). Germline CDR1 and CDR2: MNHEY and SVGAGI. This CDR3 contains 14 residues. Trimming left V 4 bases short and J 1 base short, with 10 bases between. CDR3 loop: CASSFLDRNTEAFF. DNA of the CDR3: TGTGCCAGCAGTTTTTTGGACAGGAACACTGAAGCTTTCTTT.

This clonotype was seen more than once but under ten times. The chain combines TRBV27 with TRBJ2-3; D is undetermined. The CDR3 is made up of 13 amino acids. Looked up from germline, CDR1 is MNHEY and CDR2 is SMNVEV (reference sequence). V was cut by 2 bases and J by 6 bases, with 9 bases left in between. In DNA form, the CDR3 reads TGTGCCAGCAGTTTAGGGCGCTTGGATACGCAGTATTTT. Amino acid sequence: CASSLGRLDTQYF.

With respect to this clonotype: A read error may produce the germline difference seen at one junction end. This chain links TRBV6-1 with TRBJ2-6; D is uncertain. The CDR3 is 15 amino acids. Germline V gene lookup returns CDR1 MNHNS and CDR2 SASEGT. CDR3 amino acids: CASSGAAPWAYDLYF. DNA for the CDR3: TGTGCCAGCAGTGGTGCGGCTCCTTGGGCCTACGACCTGTACTTC.

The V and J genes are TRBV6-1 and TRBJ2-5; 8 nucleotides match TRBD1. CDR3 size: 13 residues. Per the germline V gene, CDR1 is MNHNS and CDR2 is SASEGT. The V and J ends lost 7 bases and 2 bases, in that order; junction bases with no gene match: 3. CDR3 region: CASNGQGQETQYF. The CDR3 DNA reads TGTGCCAGCAATGGACAGGGTCAAGAGACCCAGTACTTC.

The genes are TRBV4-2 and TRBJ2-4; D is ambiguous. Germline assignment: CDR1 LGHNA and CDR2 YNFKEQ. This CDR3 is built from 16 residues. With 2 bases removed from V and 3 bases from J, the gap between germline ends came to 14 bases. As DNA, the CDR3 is TGTGCCAGCAGCCAAATAGGGCTTAAGGACAAAAACATTCAGTACTTC. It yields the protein CASSQIGLKDKNIQYF.

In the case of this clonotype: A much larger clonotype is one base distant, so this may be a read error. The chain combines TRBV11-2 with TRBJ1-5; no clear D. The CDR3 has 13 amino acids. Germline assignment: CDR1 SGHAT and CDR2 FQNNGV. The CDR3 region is CASSRWSNQPLHF. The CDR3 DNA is TGTGCCAGCAGCCGATGGAGCAATCAGCCCCTGCATTTT.

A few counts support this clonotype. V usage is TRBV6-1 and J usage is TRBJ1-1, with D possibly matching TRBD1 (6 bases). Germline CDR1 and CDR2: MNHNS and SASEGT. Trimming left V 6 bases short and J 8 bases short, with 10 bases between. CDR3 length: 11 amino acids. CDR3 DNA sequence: TGTGCCAGCAGGATCCAGGGGGAAGCTTTCTTT. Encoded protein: CASRIQGEAFF.

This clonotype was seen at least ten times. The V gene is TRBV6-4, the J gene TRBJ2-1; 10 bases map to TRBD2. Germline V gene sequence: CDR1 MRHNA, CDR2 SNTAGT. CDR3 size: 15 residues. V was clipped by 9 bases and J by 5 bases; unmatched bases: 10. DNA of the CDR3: TGTGCCAGAGGCCAGGGACTAGCGTCCCACAATGAGCAGTTCTTC. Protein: CARGQGLASHNEQFF.

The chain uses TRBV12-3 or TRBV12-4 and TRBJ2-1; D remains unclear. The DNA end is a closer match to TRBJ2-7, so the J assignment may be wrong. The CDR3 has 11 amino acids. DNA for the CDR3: TGTGCCAGCAGGGAAAACTACGAGCAGTACTTC. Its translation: CASRENYEQYF.

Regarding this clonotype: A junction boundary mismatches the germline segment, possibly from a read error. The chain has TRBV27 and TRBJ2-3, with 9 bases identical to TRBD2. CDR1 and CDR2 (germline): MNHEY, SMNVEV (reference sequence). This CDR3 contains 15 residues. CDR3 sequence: CASTGSGRAAETQYF. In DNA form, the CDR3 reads TGTGCCAGCACCGGTAGCGGGAGAGCCGCAGAGACGCAGTACTTT.

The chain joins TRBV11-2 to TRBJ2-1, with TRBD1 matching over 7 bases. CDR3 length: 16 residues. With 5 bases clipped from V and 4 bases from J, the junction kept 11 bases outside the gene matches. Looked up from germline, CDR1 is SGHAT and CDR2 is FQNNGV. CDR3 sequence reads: CASSPGGPIKYNEQFF. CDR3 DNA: TGTGCCAGCAGCCCAGGGGGACCGATTAAGTACAATGAGCAGTTCTTC. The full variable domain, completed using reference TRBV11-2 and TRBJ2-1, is EAGVAQSPRYKIIEKRQSVAFWCNPISGHATLYWYQQILGQGPKLLIQFQNNGVVDDSQLPKDRFSAERLKGVDSTLKIQPAKLEDSAVYLCASSPGGPIKYNEQFFGPGTRLTVL.

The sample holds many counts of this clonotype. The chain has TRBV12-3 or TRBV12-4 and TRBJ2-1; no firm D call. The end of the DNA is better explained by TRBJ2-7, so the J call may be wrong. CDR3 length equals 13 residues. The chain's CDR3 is CASSRSGAGEQYV. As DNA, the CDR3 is TGTGCCAGCAGTCGCTCGGGCGCCGGCGAGCAGTACGTC.

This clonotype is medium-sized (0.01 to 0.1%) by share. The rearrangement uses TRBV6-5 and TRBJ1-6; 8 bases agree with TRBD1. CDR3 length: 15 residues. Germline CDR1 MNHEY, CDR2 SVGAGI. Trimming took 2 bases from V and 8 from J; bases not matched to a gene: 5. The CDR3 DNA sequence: TGTGCCAGCAGTTACACGACAGGGGAGGATTCACCCCTCCACTTT. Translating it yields CASSYTTGEDSPLHF.

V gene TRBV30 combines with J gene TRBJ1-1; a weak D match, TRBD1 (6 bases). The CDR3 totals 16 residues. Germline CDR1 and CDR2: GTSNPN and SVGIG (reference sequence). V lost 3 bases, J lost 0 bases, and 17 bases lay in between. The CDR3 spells CAWRPGHKHMNTEAFF. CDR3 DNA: TGTGCCTGGAGGCCGGGACACAAACACATGAACACTGAAGCTTTCTTT.

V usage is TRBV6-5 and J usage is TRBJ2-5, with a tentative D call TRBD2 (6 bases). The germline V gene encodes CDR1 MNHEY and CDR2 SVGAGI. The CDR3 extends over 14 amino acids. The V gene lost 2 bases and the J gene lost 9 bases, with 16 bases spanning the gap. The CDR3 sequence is CASSYRRTGVPQYF. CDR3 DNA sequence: TGTGCCAGCAGTTACCGACGCACGGGGGTGCCCCAGTACTTC.

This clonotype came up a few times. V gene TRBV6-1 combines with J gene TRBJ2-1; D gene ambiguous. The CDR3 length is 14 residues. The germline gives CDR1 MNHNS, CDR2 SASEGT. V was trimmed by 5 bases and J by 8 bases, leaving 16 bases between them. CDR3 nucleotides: TGTGCCAGCAGTCCCGCTCTGAAGTTCGATGAGCAGTTCTTC. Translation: CASSPALKFDEQFF.

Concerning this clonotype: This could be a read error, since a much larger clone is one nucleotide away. CDR3 in amino acids: CASSPRRDSYEQFF. CDR3 bases: TGTGCCAGCAGCCCCCGCCGGGACTCCTACGAGCAGTTCTTC. V gene TRBV6-1 combines with J gene TRBJ2-1, with TRBD2 as a possible D gene (6 bases). V lost 6 bases and J lost 10, with 19 bases in between. The CDR3 loop spans 14 amino acids. CDR1 and CDR2 from the germline V gene are MNHNS and SASEGT.

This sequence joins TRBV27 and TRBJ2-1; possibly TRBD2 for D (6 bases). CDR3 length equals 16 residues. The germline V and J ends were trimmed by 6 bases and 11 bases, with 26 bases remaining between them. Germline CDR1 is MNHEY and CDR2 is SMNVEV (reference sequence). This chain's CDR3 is CASSSPGTGGTDKQFF. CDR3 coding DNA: TGTGCCAGCAGCTCTCCGGGGACTGGCGGGACTGATAAGCAGTTCTTC.

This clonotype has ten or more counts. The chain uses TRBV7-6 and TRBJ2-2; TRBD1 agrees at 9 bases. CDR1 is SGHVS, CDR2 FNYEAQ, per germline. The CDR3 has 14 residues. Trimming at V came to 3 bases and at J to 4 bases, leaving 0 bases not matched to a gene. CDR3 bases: TGTGCCAGCAGCTTGACAGGGGGCACCGGGGAGCTGTTTTTT. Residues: CASSLTGGTGELFF.

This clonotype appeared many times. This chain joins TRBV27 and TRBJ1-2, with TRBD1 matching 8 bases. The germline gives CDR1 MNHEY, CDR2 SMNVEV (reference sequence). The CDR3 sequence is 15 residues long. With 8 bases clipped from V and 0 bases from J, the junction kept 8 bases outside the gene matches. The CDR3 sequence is CASRTGTTANYGYTF. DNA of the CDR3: TGTGCCAGCCGGACAGGGACTACAGCTAACTATGGCTACACCTTC.

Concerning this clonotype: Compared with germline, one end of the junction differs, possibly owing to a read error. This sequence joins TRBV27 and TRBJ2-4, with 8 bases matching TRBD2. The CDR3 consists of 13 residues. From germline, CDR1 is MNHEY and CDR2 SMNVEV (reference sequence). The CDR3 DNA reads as TGTGTCAGCGGGGGTCAAGCCACAGATACGCAGTACTTC. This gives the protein CVSGGQATDTQYF.

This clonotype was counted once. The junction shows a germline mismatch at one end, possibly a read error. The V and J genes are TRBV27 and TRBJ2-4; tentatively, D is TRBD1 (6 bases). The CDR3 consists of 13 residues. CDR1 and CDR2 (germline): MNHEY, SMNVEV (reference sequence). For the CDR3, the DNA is TGCGCCAGGGGTAGGTGTGCCAAAAACACTCAGTATTTC. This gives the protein CARGRCAKNTQYF.

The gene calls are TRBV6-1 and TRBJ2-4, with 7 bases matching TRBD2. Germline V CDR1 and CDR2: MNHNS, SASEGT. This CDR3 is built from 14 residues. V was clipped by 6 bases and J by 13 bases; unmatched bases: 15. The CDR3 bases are TGTGCCAGCAGGGGGGGGAGAGCCAAAAGTACGCAGTACTTC. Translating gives CASRGGRAKSTQYF.

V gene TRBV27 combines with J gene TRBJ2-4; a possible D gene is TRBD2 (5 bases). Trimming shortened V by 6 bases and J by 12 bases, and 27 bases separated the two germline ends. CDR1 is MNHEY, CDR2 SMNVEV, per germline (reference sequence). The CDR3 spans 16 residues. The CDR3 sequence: CASRRQGLSDQDTQYF. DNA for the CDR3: TGTGCCAGCAGAAGGCAAGGACTGTCCGACCAAGACACTCAGTACTTC.

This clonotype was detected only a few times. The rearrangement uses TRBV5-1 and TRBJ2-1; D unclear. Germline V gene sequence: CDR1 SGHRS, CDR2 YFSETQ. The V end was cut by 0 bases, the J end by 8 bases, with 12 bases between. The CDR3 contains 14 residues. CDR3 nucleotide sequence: TGCGCCAGCAGCTTGGCCGTAACTGGCGATGAGCAGTTCTTC. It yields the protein CASSLAVTGDEQFF.